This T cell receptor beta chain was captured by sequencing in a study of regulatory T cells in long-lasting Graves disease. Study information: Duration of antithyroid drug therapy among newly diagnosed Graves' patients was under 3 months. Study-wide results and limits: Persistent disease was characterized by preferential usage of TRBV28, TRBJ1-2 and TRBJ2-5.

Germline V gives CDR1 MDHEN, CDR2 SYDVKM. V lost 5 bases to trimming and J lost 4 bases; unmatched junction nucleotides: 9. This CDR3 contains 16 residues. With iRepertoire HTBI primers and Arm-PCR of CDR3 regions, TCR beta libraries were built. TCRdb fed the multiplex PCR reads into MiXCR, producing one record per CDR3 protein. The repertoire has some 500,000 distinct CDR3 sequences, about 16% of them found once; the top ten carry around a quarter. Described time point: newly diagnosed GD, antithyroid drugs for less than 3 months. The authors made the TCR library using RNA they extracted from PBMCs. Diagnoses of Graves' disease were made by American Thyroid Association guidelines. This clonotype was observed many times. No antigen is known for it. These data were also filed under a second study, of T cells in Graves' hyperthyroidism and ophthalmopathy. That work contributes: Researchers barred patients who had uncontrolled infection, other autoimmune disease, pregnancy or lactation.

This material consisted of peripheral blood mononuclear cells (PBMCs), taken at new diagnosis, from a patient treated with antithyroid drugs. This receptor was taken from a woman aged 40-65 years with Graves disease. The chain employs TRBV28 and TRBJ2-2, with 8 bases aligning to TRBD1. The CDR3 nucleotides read TGTGCCAGCAGTGGTACCGGGACAGGACCCACCGGGGAGCTGTTTTTT. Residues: CASSGTGTGPTGELFF.